The rows below give T cell receptor beta chains drawn from one sample of a study of blood T cell repertoires in COVID-19. Sequencing was performed with immunoSEQ multiplex PCR; in TCRdb, only in-frame clones are kept and a portion is missing. Of about 99,000 clones in the sample, 75% to 90% were seen once. The source material was peripheral blood. These TCRs come from a man between 60 and 75 years old with acute or convalescent COVID-19. Each CDR3 is given with its conserved first and last residue. A D gene is named only where the DNA matches it firmly. Clone size, where shown, is once, few, many, or a class for clones that have expanded.

abundance,v_gene,d_gene,j_gene,CDR3aa,CDR3nt
-,TRBV5-1,-,TRBJ1-2,CASSYDSSYGYTF,TGCGCCAGCAGCTACGACAGTAGCTATGGCTACACCTTC
-,TRBV7-9,TRBD1,TRBJ2-6,CASRSSGGALGGANVLTF,TGTGCCAGCAGGTCGTCAGGGGGTGCCCTGGGTGGGGCCAACGTCCTGACTTTC
-,TRBV19,-,TRBJ1-1,CASSIRGNTVNTEAFF,TGTGCCAGTAGTATTAGGGGAAACACAGTGAACACTGAAGCTTTCTTT
-,TRBV5-4,TRBD2,TRBJ2-1,CASSLDGGRINEQFF,TGTGCCAGCAGCTTGGATGGCGGGAGGATAAATGAGCAGTTCTTC
-,TRBV29-1,TRBD2,TRBJ2-5,CSVGLLAGGVQETQYF,TGCAGCGTAGGACTTCTAGCGGGAGGCGTCCAAGAGACCCAGTACTTC
-,TRBV6-5,-,TRBJ2-7,CASRGPGYSYEQYF,TGTGCCAGCAGAGGACCGGGATACAGCTACGAGCAGTACTTC
-,TRBV29-1,TRBD1,TRBJ1-4,CSVRQGGNEKLFF,TGCAGCGTTAGACAGGGAGGAAATGAAAAACTGTTTTTT
-,TRBV19,-,TRBJ1-5,CASSIPQGRGGQPQHF,TGTGCCAGTAGTATCCCCCAAGGGAGGGGAGGTCAGCCCCAGCATTTT
-,TRBV6-5,-,TRBJ2-7,CASRRRQGGYEQYF,TGTGCCAGCAGACGCCGCCAGGGGGGCTACGAGCAGTACTTC
-,TRBV28,-,TRBJ1-4,CASSFVGGTATNEKLFF,TGTGCCAGCAGTTTTGTGGGAGGGACTGCAACTAATGAAAAACTGTTTTTT
once,TRBV18,-,TRBJ1-3,CASSLQGSGNTIYF,TGTGCCAGCTCACTTCAGGGAAGTGGAAACACCATATATTTT
-,TRBV18,-,TRBJ1-6,CASSPEGGAYNSPLHF,TGTGCCAGCTCACCGGAGGGGGGGGCGTACAATTCACCCCTCCACTTT
-,TRBV19,TRBD1,TRBJ1-2,CASSIGGTQGAYYGYTF,TGTGCCAGTAGTATAGGAGGAACACAGGGGGCCTACTATGGCTACACCTTC
once,TRBV18,-,TRBJ2-5,CASSPDAGLTQETQYF,TGTGCCAGCTCACCAGATGCGGGACTGACGCAAGAGACCCAGTACTTC
-,TRBV19,-,TRBJ2-5,CASSGGRQTSKETQYF,TGTGCCAGTAGTGGAGGCCGGCAGACATCCAAAGAGACCCAGTACTTC
-,TRBV10-3,-,TRBJ2-5,CAIGPQQETQYF,TGTGCCATCGGCCCACAACAAGAGACCCAGTACTTC
-,TRBV6-2/TRBV6-3,-,TRBJ1-1,CASSYPFRDTGRNTEAFF,TGTGCCAGCAGTTACCCATTCCGGGACACAGGGAGAAACACTGAAGCTTTCTTT
-,TRBV6-6,TRBD1,TRBJ2-5,CASSFGATGQETQYF,TGTGCCAGCAGTTTTGGGGCGACAGGGCAAGAGACCCAGTACTTC
-,TRBV6-5,TRBD1,TRBJ2-7,CASRPGQGRSYEQYF,TGTGCCAGCAGGCCCGGACAGGGGAGGTCCTACGAGCAGTACTTC
-,TRBV7-2,-,TRBJ1-2,CASRLGGNYGYTF,TGTGCCAGCCGCTTGGGGGGGAATTATGGCTACACCTTC
once,TRBV29-1,-,TRBJ2-3,CSVPGLGSTDTQYF,TGCAGCGTTCCAGGACTGGGAAGCACAGATACGCAGTATTTT
-,TRBV5-1,-,TRBJ2-1,CASSFRGYNEQFF,TGCGCCAGCAGCTTCCGCGGCTACAATGAGCAGTTCTTC
once,TRBV12-3/TRBV12-4,-,TRBJ1-5,CASSFQENQPQHF,TGTGCCAGCAGTTTTCAGGAAAATCAGCCCCAGCATTTT
-,TRBV5-6,-,TRBJ1-2,CASRSGPTLAGYTF,TGTGCCAGCAGATCTGGACCAACACTAGCTGGCTACACCTTC
once,TRBV5-1,-,TRBJ2-3,CASSLAGADTQYF,TGCGCCAGCAGCTTGGCCGGGGCAGATACGCAGTATTTT
few,TRBV5-6,-,TRBJ2-2,CASSPRPQGNTGELFF,TGTGCCAGCAGCCCGAGGCCACAGGGGAACACCGGGGAGCTGTTTTTT
many,TRBV4-3,TRBD1,TRBJ1-2,CASSQGYNSYGTASGYTF,TGCGCCAGCAGCCAAGGATACAATTCATACGGGACAGCCAGCGGCTACACCTTC
once,TRBV5-1,-,TRBJ2-2,CASSYGSTGELFF,TGCGCCAGCAGCTACGGGTCGACCGGGGAGCTGTTTTTT
-,TRBV7-2,-,TRBJ1-5,CASSPWPYQSNQPQHF,TGTGCCAGCAGCCCATGGCCATACCAAAGCAATCAGCCCCAGCATTTT
-,TRBV5-1,-,TRBJ1-4,CASSLGQTNEKLFF,TGCGCCAGCAGCTTGGGGCAAACGAATGAAAAACTGTTTTTT
once,TRBV19,-,TRBJ2-1,CASSIPLGGGYNEQFF,TGTGCCAGTAGTATTCCCCTTGGTGGAGGTTACAATGAGCAGTTCTTC
-,TRBV7-2,-,TRBJ2-5,CASSLRPGYQETQYF,TGTGCCAGCAGCTTAAGGCCCGGGTACCAAGAGACCCAGTACTTC
few,TRBV30,TRBD1,TRBJ1-4,CAWSVSGGGLFF,TGTGCCTGGAGTGTCTCAGGGGGAGGACTGTTTTTT
-,TRBV10-3,-,TRBJ1-4,CAISGEGVNEKLFF,TGTGCCATCAGTGGCGAGGGCGTTAATGAAAAACTGTTTTTT
-,TRBV7-6,TRBD1,TRBJ1-1,CASSGQGNTEAFF,TGTGCCAGCAGCGGACAGGGGAACACTGAAGCTTTCTTT
-,TRBV5-1,TRBD2,TRBJ2-3,CASSLASGSFTDTQYF,TGCGCCAGCAGCTTGGCTAGCGGGAGTTTCACAGATACGCAGTATTTT
-,TRBV3-1/TRBV3-2,-,TRBJ2-3,CASSRGGRYDTQYF,TGTGCCAGCAGCCGTGGAGGGAGGTACGATACGCAGTATTTT
-,TRBV2,TRBD1,TRBJ1-2,CANRTGDGYTF,TGTGCCAACAGGACAGGGGACGGCTACACCTTC
-,TRBV9,-,TRBJ2-7,CASSVGDLTASYEQYF,TGTGCCAGCAGCGTAGGGGATTTGACAGCCTCCTACGAGCAGTACTTC